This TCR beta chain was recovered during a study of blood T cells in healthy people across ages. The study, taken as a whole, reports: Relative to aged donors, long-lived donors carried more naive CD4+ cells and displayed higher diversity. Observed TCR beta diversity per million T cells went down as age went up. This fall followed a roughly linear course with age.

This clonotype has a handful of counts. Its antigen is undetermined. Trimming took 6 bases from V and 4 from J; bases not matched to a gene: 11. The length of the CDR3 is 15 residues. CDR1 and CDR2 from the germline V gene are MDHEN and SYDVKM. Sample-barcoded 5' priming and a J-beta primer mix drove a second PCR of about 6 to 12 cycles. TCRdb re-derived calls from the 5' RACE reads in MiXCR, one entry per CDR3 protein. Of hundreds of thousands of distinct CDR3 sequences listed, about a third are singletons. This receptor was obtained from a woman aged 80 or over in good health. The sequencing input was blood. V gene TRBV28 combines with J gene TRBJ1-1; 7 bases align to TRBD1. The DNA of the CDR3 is TGTGCCAGCAGATCAAGCGGCCAGGGGGGCACTGAAGCTTTCTTT. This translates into CASRSSGQGGTEAFF.